A single sample gave rise to the 16 T cell receptor beta chains below, sequenced in a study of OX40 agonist ivuxolimab in advanced cancers. The repertoire was sequenced with immunoSEQ multiplex PCR; TCRdb's copy has only in-frame clones and lacks some. Here the sample spans tens of thousands of clones, around 93% being singletons. Sample: CD4+ or CD8+ T cells sorted from blood, taken in a trial of the OX40 agonist ivuxolimab. These receptors all come from an adult with an advanced solid tumor such as melanoma, head and neck, liver or kidney cancer.

This clone was seen once. The chain links TRBV30 to TRBJ1-5; TRBD1 matches at 7 bases. This CDR3 is 14 amino acids long. Germline V gene sequence: CDR1 GTSNPN, CDR2 SVGIG (reference sequence). V was clipped by 4 bases and J by 6 bases; unmatched bases: 9. The CDR3 reads CAWNDKGGGQPQHF. In nucleotides, the CDR3 is TGTGCCTGGAACGACAAAGGGGGCGGTCAGCCCCAGCATTTT.

The chain couples TRBV5-3 to TRBJ2-6; TRBD1 aligns across 7 bases. TRBV5-3 is filed as an ORF, its function uncertain. After removal of 1 base from V and 0 bases from J, the junction contained 4 bases not matched to a gene. This CDR3 is 17 amino acids long. The CDR3 here is CARSLWDSASGANVLTF. As DNA, the CDR3 is TGTGCCAGAAGCTTGTGGGACAGTGCCTCTGGGGCCAACGTCCTGACTTTC.

As regards this clone: The same CDR3 is also encoded by other DNA sequences in this sample. The chain couples TRBV18 to TRBJ2-3; TRBD2 is a possible D gene (5 bases). This CDR3 contains 15 residues. CDR1 is KGHSH, CDR2 LQKENI, per germline. With 3 bases removed from V and 0 bases from J, the gap between germline ends came to 10 bases. The CDR3 DNA follows: TGTGCCAGCTCACCCCCAGCGGCTAGCACAGATACGCAGTATTTT. Its translation is CASSPPAASTDTQYF.

The genes are TRBV30 and TRBJ2-7; D gene uncertain. Looked up from germline, CDR1 is GTSNPN and CDR2 is SVGIG (reference sequence). The CDR3 is 14 amino acids. The V gene lost 3 bases and the J gene lost 3 bases, with 15 bases spanning the gap. In nucleotides, the CDR3 is TGTGCCTGGAGGGTGGCAGGAGAAGGCTACGAGCAGTACTTC. It translates to CAWRVAGEGYEQYF.

This clone appeared once. This sequence joins TRBV11-2 and TRBJ2-2; D not resolved. CDR3 length: 18 amino acids. V lost 0 bases to trimming and J lost 0 bases, with 14 bases between them. Per the germline V gene, CDR1 is SGHAT and CDR2 is FQNNGV. CDR3 in DNA: TGTGCCAGCAGCTTAGATCTCCCGGCCCTAGCGAACACCGGGGAGCTGTTTTTT. Amino acid sequence: CASSLDLPALANTGELFF.

The V gene is TRBV5-6, the J gene TRBJ2-5; 8 bases align to TRBD1. Unmatched junction bases numbered 9, after V lost 1 base and J lost 4 bases. Per the germline V gene, CDR1 is SGHDT and CDR2 is YYEEEE. The length of the CDR3 is 16 residues. The CDR3 spells CASSLIVGQGRETQYF. CDR3 DNA: TGTGCCAGCAGCTTGATAGTAGGACAGGGTCGAGAGACCCAGTACTTC.

This sequence joins TRBV12-1 and TRBJ1-2; the table's D call, TRBD1, was not checked against the DNA. TRBV12-1 is annotated as a pseudogene. This CDR3 is built from 15 residues. CDR3 in DNA: TGTGCCAGCAGGAGTCAAGGCCAGGGTTGCTATGGCTACACCTTC. Its protein product is CASRSQGQGCYGYTF.

V and J are TRBV2 and TRBJ1-3; the D gene is possibly TRBD1 (5 bases). Trimming left V 2 bases short and J 0 bases short, with 8 bases between. This CDR3 contains 15 residues. CDR1 and CDR2 (germline): SNHLY, FYNNEI. The CDR3 sequence: CASSEPGRSGNTIYF. CDR3 nucleotides: TGTGCCAGCAGTGAACCGGGACGCTCTGGAAACACCATATATTTT.

The rearrangement uses TRBV11-1 and TRBJ2-1, with 9 bases that match TRBD2. Germline V CDR1 and CDR2: SGHAT, FQDESV (reference sequence). Trimming cost V 5 bases and J 0 bases; bases outside gene matches: 2. The CDR3 consists of 15 residues. As DNA, the CDR3 is TGTGCCAGCAGCCTTAGCGGGAGCTCCTACAATGAGCAGTTCTTC. Its translation is CASSLSGSSYNEQFF.

V and J are TRBV7-2 and TRBJ2-1; tentatively, D is TRBD2 (5 bases). This CDR3 region has 19 residues. Deletions cut 1 base from V and 2 bases from J, with 21 bases between. The V gene's germline CDR1 is SGHTA and CDR2 FQGNSA. CDR3 region: CASSLGSRQLGKAYNEQFF. The CDR3 coding sequence is TGTGCCAGCAGCTTAGGATCGCGGCAACTCGGGAAGGCCTACAATGAGCAGTTCTTC.

This chain connects TRBV28 to TRBJ1-5, with D perhaps matching TRBD1 (6 bases). CDR3 length: 13 amino acids. V was shortened by 8 bases and J by 13 bases, with 21 bases between the two germline ends. CDR1 and CDR2 from the germline V gene are MDHEN and SYDVKM. CDR3 nucleotides: TGTGCCAGCGGGGCGAGGGGGTTTGTTTTTCAGCATTTT. Protein sequence: CASGARGFVFQHF.

The chain is built from TRBV2 and TRBJ2-2, with 7 positions matching TRBD1. With 4 bases clipped from V and 2 bases from J, the junction kept 4 bases outside the gene matches. Germline V CDR1 and CDR2: SNHLY, FYNNEI. The CDR3 covers 15 residues. CDR3 protein: CASSVDRDNTGELFF. In DNA, the CDR3 is TGTGCCAGCAGTGTTGACAGGGACAACACCGGGGAGCTGTTTTTT. The whole variable domain, filled in from reference TRBV2 and TRBJ2-2, reads EPEVTQTPSHQVTQMGQEVILRCVPISNHLYFYWYRQILGQKVEFLVSFYNNEISEKSEIFDDQFSVERPDGSNFTLKIRSTKLEDSAMYFCASSVDRDNTGELFFGEGSRLTVL.

The rearrangement links TRBV9 to TRBJ2-1, with D unresolved. V lost 6 bases to trimming and J lost 4 bases, with 8 bases between them. Germline V gene lookup returns CDR1 SGDLS and CDR2 YYNGEE. The CDR3 has 12 residues. The chain's CDR3 is CASKEKYNEQFF. The DNA of the CDR3 is TGTGCCAGCAAGGAGAAATACAATGAGCAGTTCTTC.

The chain has TRBV28 and TRBJ2-7; 8 nucleotides line up with TRBD1. This CDR3 is 14 amino acids long. Germline assignment: CDR1 MDHEN and CDR2 SYDVKM. J gave up 4 bases and V 3 bases, and 5 bases lay outside the gene matches. The CDR3 region has the DNA TGTGCCAGCAGTTTCGCAGGGGGCAGGTACGAGCAGTACTTC. Translating it yields CASSFAGGRYEQYF.

This clone appeared once. V and J are TRBV4-1 and TRBJ1-2, with D tentatively TRBD1 (5 bases). The V end was cut by 0 bases, the J end by 6 bases, with 11 bases between. Germline V CDR1 and CDR2: MGHRA, YSYEKL. The CDR3 runs 14 residues. In DNA, the CDR3 is TGCGCCAGCAGCCAAGAAAGGGGACGAGATGGCTACACCTTC. The encoded protein is CASSQERGRDGYTF.

Notes on this clone: The same CDR3 also results from other DNA sequences found in this sample. V is TRBV5-6 and J is TRBJ2-3, with D uncertain. There are 13 residues in the CDR3. CDR1 and CDR2 (germline): SGHDT, YYEEEE. V lost 0 bases and J 0 bases, leaving 2 bases between the germline ends. The CDR3 region has the DNA TGTGCCAGCAGCTTGGGTAGCACAGATACGCAGTATTTT. Translated, it gives CASSLGSTDTQYF.